This TCR beta chain came from a study of T-cell memory formation after mild COVID-19. General study findings and limits: Pre-infection memory harbored some responding clones, suggesting cross-reactive memory joined. Clones shrinking between day 15 and 85 showed a balanced CD4/CD8 split, and those that grew later tilted toward CD4+.

The CDR3 runs 13 residues. Germline-derived CDR1 and CDR2 are SNHLY and FYNNEI. The V segment lost 6 bases and the J segment 7 bases; nucleotides outside the gene matches: 1. Concerning this clonotype itself: Its specificity is not known.

TCRdb reanalysed the 5' RACE reads using MiXCR and keeps one entry per CDR3 protein. This sample yields approximately 210,000 distinct CDR3 sequences, of which about 27% are seen a single time; roughly 10% belongs to the top ten. The source is an adult woman who had mild COVID-19 (a few samples of this study predate the infection). Cell type and time point are not known. Sequencing was done on a sample of PBMCs or a T cell subset sorted from them (not recorded which). This rearrangement joins TRBV2 to TRBJ1-4; 11 bases align to TRBD1. In DNA, the CDR3 is TGTGCCAGCAGGGGACAGGGGGTTGAAAAACTGTTTTTT. Translation gives CASRGQGVEKLFF.